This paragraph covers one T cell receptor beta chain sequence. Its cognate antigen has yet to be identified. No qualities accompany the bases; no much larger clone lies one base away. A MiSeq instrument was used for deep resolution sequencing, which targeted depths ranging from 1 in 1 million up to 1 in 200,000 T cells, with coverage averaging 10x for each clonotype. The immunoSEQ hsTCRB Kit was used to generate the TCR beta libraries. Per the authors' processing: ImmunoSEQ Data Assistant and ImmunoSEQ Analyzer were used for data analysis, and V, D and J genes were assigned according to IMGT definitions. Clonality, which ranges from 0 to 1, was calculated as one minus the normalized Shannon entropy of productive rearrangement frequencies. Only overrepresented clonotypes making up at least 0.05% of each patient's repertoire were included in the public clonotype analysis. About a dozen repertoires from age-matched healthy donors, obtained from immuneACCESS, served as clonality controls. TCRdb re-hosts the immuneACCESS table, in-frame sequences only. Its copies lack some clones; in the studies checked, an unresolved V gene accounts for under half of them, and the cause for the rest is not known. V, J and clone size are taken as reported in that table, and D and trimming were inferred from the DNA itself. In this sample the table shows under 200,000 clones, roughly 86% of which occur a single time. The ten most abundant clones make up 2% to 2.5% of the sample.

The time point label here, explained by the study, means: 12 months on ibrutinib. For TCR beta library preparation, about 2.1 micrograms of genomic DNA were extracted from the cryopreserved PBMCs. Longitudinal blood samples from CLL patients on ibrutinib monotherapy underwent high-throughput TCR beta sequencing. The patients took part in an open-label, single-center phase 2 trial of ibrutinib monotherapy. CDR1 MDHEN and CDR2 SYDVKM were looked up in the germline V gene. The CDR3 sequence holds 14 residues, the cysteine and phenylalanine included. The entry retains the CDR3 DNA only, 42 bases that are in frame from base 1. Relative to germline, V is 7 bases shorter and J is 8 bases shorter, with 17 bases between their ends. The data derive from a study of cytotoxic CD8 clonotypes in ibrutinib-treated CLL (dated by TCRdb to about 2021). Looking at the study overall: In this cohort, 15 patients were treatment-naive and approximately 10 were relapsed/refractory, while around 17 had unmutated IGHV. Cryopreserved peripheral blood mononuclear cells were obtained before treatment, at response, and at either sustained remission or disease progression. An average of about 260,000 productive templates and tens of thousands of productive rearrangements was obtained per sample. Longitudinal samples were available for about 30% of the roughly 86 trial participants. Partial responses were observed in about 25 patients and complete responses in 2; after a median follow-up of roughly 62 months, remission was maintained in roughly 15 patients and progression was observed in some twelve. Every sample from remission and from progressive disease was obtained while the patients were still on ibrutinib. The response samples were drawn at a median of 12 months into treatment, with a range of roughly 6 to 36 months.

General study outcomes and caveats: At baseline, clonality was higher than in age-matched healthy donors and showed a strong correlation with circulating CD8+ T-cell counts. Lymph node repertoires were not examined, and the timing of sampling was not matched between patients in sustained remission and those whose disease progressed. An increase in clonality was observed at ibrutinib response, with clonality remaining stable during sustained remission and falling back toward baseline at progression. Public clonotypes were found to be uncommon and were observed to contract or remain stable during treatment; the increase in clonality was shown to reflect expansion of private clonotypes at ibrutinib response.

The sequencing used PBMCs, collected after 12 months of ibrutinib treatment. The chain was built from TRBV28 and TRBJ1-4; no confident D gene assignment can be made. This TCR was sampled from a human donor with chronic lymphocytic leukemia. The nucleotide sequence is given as TGTGCCAGCAAGACCGGCTCCGAGGGCGAAAAACTGTTTTTT. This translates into CASKTGSEGEKLFF.